This record concerns one T cell receptor (beta chain) sequence. Per the authors' pipeline: Estimation of nucleated cell counts was performed using reference gene primer amplification. Clones were sequenced by immunoSEQ multiplex PCR, and TCRdb holds only the in-frame ones, with some missing. That table is the source of V, J and clone size, and D and trimming were worked out from the DNA. The table records about 240,000 clones, roughly four fifths of them present only once. The sample belongs to a study of blood T cell repertoires in COVID-19. At the level of the study: Collection of acute and convalescent COVID-19 samples took place in the United States, Italy and Spain. PBMCs, B-cell-depleted T cells, or T cells provided the cDNA or gDNA that made up the material.

Specimen: peripheral blood. This TCR was recovered from a woman in her sixties or seventies with active or convalescent COVID-19.

Written as DNA, the CDR3 is TGTGCCAGCAGCGCCCAGGGGTGGGAGCAGTACTTC. Amino acids: CASSAQGWEQYF. The chain carries TRBV14 and TRBJ2-7; D may be TRBD1 (6 bases). Germline loops: CDR1 SGHDN, CDR2 FVKESK. V lost 5 bases and J lost 7, with 12 bases in between. The CDR3 length is 12 residues.